This is a list of T cell receptor beta chains from one sample in a study of T cells expressing NK-cell markers. TCRdb re-called the 5' RACE reads and gives one entry per CDR3 protein, without DNA. The sample has hundreds of thousands of distinct CDR3 sequences, and its top ten clones hold less than 4.5%. Sequencing input: blood T cells: a sorted CD56 or NKG2C T cell subset, CD4+ or CD8+ T cells, or bulk PBMC T cells (not recorded which). These receptors were obtained from a man between 18 and 35 years old in good health. Each CDR3 is given with its conserved first and last residue.

TRBV7-3	TRBJ2-3	CASSGGSRDTQYF
TRBV6-5	TRBJ2-7	CASSYSLAETFYEQYF
TRBV5-1	TRBJ2-3	CASSGGGIPGADTQYF
TRBV7-6	TRBJ1-1	CASSPLGAGNWNTEAFF
TRBV29-1	TRBJ1-5	CSVEDGGGAEHF
TRBV24-1	TRBJ1-1	CATSEGTYTEAFF
TRBV19	TRBJ2-3	CASSSNIWDYYTDTQYF
TRBV12-3/TRBV12-4	TRBJ2-5	CASSSAARGNQETQYF
TRBV20-1	TRBJ1-1	CSADRGPEAFF
TRBV29-1	TRBJ2-2	CSVGQVGGGSGELFF
TRBV4-3	TRBJ1-2	CASSQEVSLGREGYGYTF
TRBV4-3	TRBJ2-7	CASSQSSGSSYEQYF
TRBV10-3	TRBJ1-5	CAISPQDNQPQHF
TRBV20-1	TRBJ2-4	CSARRGGGAKNIQYF
TRBV5-1	TRBJ2-5	CASSPLWAGGETQYF
TRBV29-1	TRBJ2-4	CSGRAGANIQYF
TRBV29-1	TRBJ2-5	CSVVTPPGRETQYF
TRBV30	TRBJ1-5	CACDTATNQPQHF
TRBV6-5	TRBJ2-3	CASSYGTSGRSTDTQYF
TRBV12-5	TRBJ2-5	CASGLVTGGVMAQETQYF
TRBV29-1	TRBJ2-1	CSVCFLAGGTSSYNEQFF
TRBV11-2	TRBJ2-1	CASRAETYNEQFF
TRBV24-1	TRBJ2-5	CATSDPIGPTKETQYF
TRBV28	TRBJ2-1	CASSLSPRAYSTNEQFF
TRBV20-1	TRBJ1-5	CSAEDGSNQPQHF
TRBV5-1	TRBJ2-5	CASSLSTTGLETQYF
TRBV12-3/TRBV12-4	TRBJ2-2	CASSLPYRGSGELFF
TRBV4-1	TRBJ1-4	CASSQDMAGREKLFF
TRBV12-3/TRBV12-4	TRBJ2-7	CASSLTGSDYEQYF
TRBV6-1	TRBJ2-3	CASSVGIAGGSTDTQYF
TRBV25-1	TRBJ2-3	CASRRDASDTQYF
TRBV20-1	TRBJ1-6	CSAKTSANSPLHF